A selection of T cell receptor beta chains follows, all from one sample in a study of cytomegalovirus exposure and HLA in healthy donors. Method: immunoSEQ multiplex PCR; TCRdb's copy keeps in-frame clones and lacks some. The sample has around 85,000 clones, approximately 80% seen once; the top ten hold 20% to 30%. Sequences were obtained from PBMCs. These receptors were taken from a woman aged 50 to 60 in good health and CMV-seropositive. Each CDR3 is given without its conserved first and last residue. Clone size is not always given. Where it is, it says once, few, many or a class for expanded clones.

V gene: TRBV9
clone size: .
CDR3 length: 12
CDR3 protein: ASSAGTDPIRYT

V gene: TRBV6-1
clone size: .
CDR3 length: 12
CDR3 protein: ASSTNRNQETQY

V gene: TRBV5-4
clone size: .
CDR3 length: 13
CDR3 protein: ASSPNRGDADTQY

V gene: TRBV7-9
clone size: .
CDR3 length: 13
CDR3 protein: ASSFNGQSNEKLF

V gene: TRBV5-1
clone size: .
CDR3 length: 16
CDR3 protein: ASSSLAGGPSGANVLT

V gene: TRBV6-5
clone size: .
CDR3 length: 14
CDR3 protein: ASSSTSGANYNEQF

V gene: TRBV7-8
clone size: .
CDR3 length: 14
CDR3 protein: ASSLPLTGVDQPQH

V gene: TRBV10-1
clone size: .
CDR3 length: 11
CDR3 protein: ASSESGTGDAF

V gene: TRBV29-1
clone size: .
CDR3 length: 10
CDR3 protein: SDRQGSSGYT

V gene: TRBV7-9
clone size: .
CDR3 length: 14
CDR3 protein: ASSFGSAGGTDTQY

V gene: TRBV30
clone size: .
CDR3 length: 11
CDR3 protein: AWTPRQGGGYT

V gene: TRBV6-5
clone size: once
CDR3 length: 9
CDR3 protein: AGPTEYEQY

V gene: TRBV5-1
clone size: medium-sized
CDR3 length: 15
CDR3 protein: ASSPAGLAASTDTQY

V gene: TRBV12-5
clone size: .
CDR3 length: 14
CDR3 protein: ASGLSRGAGYNEQF

V gene: TRBV6-1
clone size: .
CDR3 length: 12
CDR3 protein: ASSPLTANEKLF

V gene: TRBV18
clone size: .
CDR3 length: 10
CDR3 protein: ASSRGLETQY

V gene: TRBV29-1
clone size: few
CDR3 length: 10
CDR3 protein: SVLEGVIAYT

V gene: TRBV6-4
clone size: .
CDR3 length: 13
CDR3 protein: ASQTKGDSSYEQY

V gene: TRBV5-4
clone size: .
CDR3 length: 13
CDR3 protein: ASSFVRAQGTEAF

V gene: TRBV10-3
clone size: few
CDR3 length: 13
CDR3 protein: AISESTGGFYGYT

V gene: TRBV2
clone size: .
CDR3 length: 13
CDR3 protein: ASNRGRRVETEAF

V gene: TRBV19
clone size: .
CDR3 length: 13
CDR3 protein: ASSSPTGGYSPLH

V gene: TRBV19
clone size: .
CDR3 length: 17
CDR3 protein: ASSIWGLAGGPGTDTQY

V gene: TRBV5-6
clone size: .
CDR3 length: 10
CDR3 protein: ASSLINQPQH

V gene: TRBV5-6
clone size: .
CDR3 length: 14
CDR3 protein: ASSLVPGSTNEKLF

V gene: TRBV6-1
clone size: .
CDR3 length: 10
CDR3 protein: ASKGVWQPQH

V gene: TRBV5-4
clone size: once
CDR3 length: 13
CDR3 protein: ASSLKGNSNQPQH

V gene: TRBV27
clone size: .
CDR3 length: 12
CDR3 protein: ASSLVATNEKLF

V gene: TRBV5-4
clone size: .
CDR3 length: 13
CDR3 protein: ASSPLIQGRTEAF

V gene: TRBV12-5
clone size: .
CDR3 length: 11
CDR3 protein: ASPERDSYEQY

V gene: TRBV13
clone size: once
CDR3 length: 13
CDR3 protein: ASSPTRGSNTEAF

V gene: TRBV10-2
clone size: .
CDR3 length: 12
CDR3 protein: ASSEPGSGNEQF

V gene: TRBV5-1
clone size: once
CDR3 length: 12
CDR3 protein: ASSVGTVNQPQH

V gene: TRBV19
clone size: .
CDR3 length: 13
CDR3 protein: ASRPKGQGDYGYT

V gene: TRBV19
clone size: .
CDR3 length: 12
CDR3 protein: ASSLGQGAYEQY

V gene: TRBV7-8
clone size: .
CDR3 length: 12
CDR3 protein: ASSLQGGRDEAF

V gene: TRBV5-6
clone size: .
CDR3 length: 14
CDR3 protein: ASSRMTGVTKNIQY

V gene: TRBV6-1
clone size: .
CDR3 length: 12
CDR3 protein: ASSKWQNNQPQH

V gene: TRBV5-4
clone size: .
CDR3 length: 16
CDR3 protein: ASSLVAGRLETYNEQF

V gene: TRBV7-9
clone size: .
CDR3 length: 11
CDR3 protein: ASSLQGDQPQH

V gene: TRBV29-1
clone size: .
CDR3 length: 12
CDR3 protein: SVGVAGVGETQY

V gene: TRBV5-5
clone size: .
CDR3 length: 13
CDR3 protein: ASSLEQGGAGELF

V gene: TRBV11-2
clone size: .
CDR3 length: 12
CDR3 protein: ASSFKTGFYGYT

V gene: TRBV6-4
clone size: .
CDR3 length: 12
CDR3 protein: ASSDRGSTGELF

V gene: TRBV18
clone size: .
CDR3 length: 13
CDR3 protein: ASPPGAGASYGYT

V gene: TRBV5-4
clone size: .
CDR3 length: 15
CDR3 protein: ASSFDQRGSNTGELF

V gene: TRBV12-5
clone size: .
CDR3 length: 10
CDR3 protein: ASGLPPRGYT

V gene: TRBV18
clone size: .
CDR3 length: 13
CDR3 protein: ASSPREQGYTEAF

V gene: TRBV6-6
clone size: once
CDR3 length: 11
CDR3 protein: ASSPPRTDTQY

V gene: TRBV28
clone size: .
CDR3 length: 11
CDR3 protein: ASSLGRSYGYT

V gene: TRBV28
clone size: .
CDR3 length: 12
CDR3 protein: ASSSRLETGELF

V gene: TRBV5-1
clone size: once
CDR3 length: 11
CDR3 protein: ASKRPPSTEAF

V gene: TRBV7-2
clone size: .
CDR3 length: 11
CDR3 protein: ASSLRDTEKLF

V gene: TRBV6-5
clone size: .
CDR3 length: 12
CDR3 protein: ASSGVRRNTEAF

V gene: TRBV6-5
clone size: .
CDR3 length: 12
CDR3 protein: ASSPTRVGGPQH